This T cell receptor beta chain was obtained from a study of blood T cells in healthy people across ages. This clonotype was counted a few times. A second 7 to 11 cycle PCR used barcoded and J-beta primers. TCRdb called the 5' RACE reads again in MiXCR, with one record for every CDR3 protein. There are about 780,000 distinct CDR3 sequences in the sample; 20% to 30% occur only once, and about 3% lies in the top ten. The V end was cut by 3 bases, the J end by 3 bases, with 6 bases between. Germline CDR1 SNHLY, CDR2 FYNNEI. The CDR3 contains 13 residues. This sample also appeared in a second study, on T cells of mothers and their children. As reported in that work: Unrelated mother-child pairs always had slightly, but never significantly, lower normalized overlap than related pairs.

The sequenced material came from blood. This chain joins TRBV2 and TRBJ2-1; no reliable D call. The clonotype was recovered from a boy aged 5-17 years in good health. The chain's CDR3 is CASSDSYYNEQFF. The CDR3 DNA is TGTGCCAGCAGTGATTCGTACTACAATGAGCAGTTCTTC.